Listed below are T cell receptor beta chains from one sample, sequenced in a study of T cell changes during pregnancy in multiple sclerosis. Sequencing used immunoSEQ multiplex PCR; TCRdb keeps in-frame clones, though not all of them. The table lists about 40,000 clones, around 90% of them singletons. The source was CD4+ T cells from peripheral blood mononuclear cells, collected before pregnancy. The receptors were gathered from a female donor with multiple sclerosis, enrolled in a pregnancy study. Both conserved end residues are part of each CDR3. The order of the fields is J gene, CDR3 length, D gene, clone size, V gene, CDR3 DNA, CDR3 protein. D genes are given only for firm matches. The size of a clone is reported for some rows only, either as once, few or many, or as a class for expanded clones.

>TRBJ2-3|15|TRBD2|-|TRBV19
TGTGCCAGTAGTTCCCTAGCGGGGGGCACAGATACGCAGTATTTT
CASSSLAGGTDTQYF
>TRBJ1-2|13|TRBD1|-|TRBV5-4
TGTGCCAGCAGCCTAGACAGGGGGTATGGCTACACCTTC
CASSLDRGYGYTF
>TRBJ2-1|11|-|-|TRBV7-2
TGTGCCAGCAGCCTCCGACAGAAGCAGTTCTTC
CASSLRQKQFF
>TRBJ1-3|13|-|-|TRBV12-1
TGTGCCAGCAGCCTTGGGGGACAAAACACCATATATTTT
CASSLGGQNTIYF
>TRBJ2-1|16|TRBD2|-|TRBV7-9
TGTGCCAGCAGCTCCCCCTCGGGGGGGATATACAATGAGCAGTTCTTC
CASSSPSGGIYNEQFF
>TRBJ1-5|16|-|-|TRBV18
TGTGCCAGCTCACCGGTTCCACAGACTAGCAATCAGCCCCAGCATTTT
CASSPVPQTSNQPQHF
>TRBJ2-1|15|-|-|TRBV5-1
TGCGCCAGCAGCTTGACCCACGACAGCTACAATGAGCAGTTCTTC
CASSLTHDSYNEQFF
>TRBJ1-6|16|-|-|TRBV18
TGTGCCAGCTCACCACCTAGAAAGTCCGGGGATTCACCCCTCCACTTT
CASSPPRKSGDSPLHF
>TRBJ2-2|13|TRBD2|once|TRBV27
TGTGCCAGCACCACGGAGCGGGGCGGGGAGCTGTTTTTT
CASTTERGGELFF
>TRBJ2-7|14|-|-|TRBV15
TGTGCCACCAGCAGAGGAGGGCTCTCCTACGAGCAGTACTTC
CATSRGGLSYEQYF
>TRBJ1-2|11|-|-|TRBV20-1
TGCAGTGCTCAGGGGTACTATGGCTACACCTTC
CSAQGYYGYTF
>TRBJ2-7|14|TRBD2|-|TRBV5-1
TGCGCCAGCAGCTTGGCTAGCGGGGACTACGAGCAGTACTTC
CASSLASGDYEQYF
>TRBJ2-1|12|-|-|TRBV7-3
TGTGCCAGCAGCCGGGGTGGGAATGAGCAGTTCTTC
CASSRGGNEQFF
>TRBJ2-5|14|TRBD1|-|TRBV6-1
TGTGCCATTCGGGACAGGGGCCGCCAAGAGACCCAGTACTTC
CAIRDRGRQETQYF
>TRBJ1-2|13|TRBD1|once|TRBV2
TGTGCCAGCAGGGGACAGGCCATCTATGGCTACACCTTC
CASRGQAIYGYTF
>TRBJ1-6|18|-|-|TRBV27
TGTGCCAGCAGTTTACTGGGCCACTCCAAATTTTATAATTCACCCCTCCACTTT
CASSLLGHSKFYNSPLHF
>TRBJ1-2|14|TRBD1|-|TRBV5-1
TGCGCCAGCCGGACCGGGACAGGGAGTGAGGGCTACACCTTC
CASRTGTGSEGYTF
>TRBJ1-5|15|TRBD1|-|TRBV4-1
TGCGCCAGCAGCCGCGAACAGGGGACGGATCAGCCCCAGCATTTT
CASSREQGTDQPQHF
>TRBJ1-5|15|-|few|TRBV30
TGTGCCTGGAGTGCGGGAGGTTATGGAAATCAGCCCCAGCATTTT
CAWSAGGYGNQPQHF
>TRBJ1-5|12|-|-|TRBV6-6
TGTGCCAGCAGTTCCCGAGATCAGCCCCAGCATTTT
CASSSRDQPQHF
>TRBJ2-2|13|-|few|TRBV18
TGTGCCAGCTCTCTAGCATCCACCGGGGAGCTGTTTTTT
CASSLASTGELFF
>TRBJ2-5|11|-|-|TRBV10-1
TGCGCCAGCAGTGGCGGGTTTTGGGGGTACTTC
CASSGGFWGYF
>TRBJ2-7|18|TRBD1|once|TRBV15
TGTGCCACCAGCAGAGATAGAGGGACAGAAAGTTGGTCCTACGAGCAGTACTTC
CATSRDRGTESWSYEQYF
>TRBJ1-6|15|-|-|TRBV6-5
TGTGCCAGCAGTTATAATGGCAGGGTTCGTTCACCCCTCCACTTT
CASSYNGRVRSPLHF
>TRBJ1-2|14|-|-|TRBV9
TGTGCCAGCAGCGTAAATGGACAGTCCTATGGCTACACCTTC
CASSVNGQSYGYTF
>TRBJ2-1|16|TRBD1|-|TRBV6-5
TGTGCCAGCAGTTACGGGGGACAGGGGGGAGGGAATGAGCAGTTCTTC
CASSYGGQGGGNEQFF
>TRBJ1-1|13|TRBD1|once|TRBV19
TGTGCCAGTAGTATTTACAGGGGGACTGAAGCTTTCTTT
CASSIYRGTEAFF
>TRBJ2-1|12|-|-|TRBV19
TGTGCCAGTAGGGGCAGAAACAATGAGCAGTTCTTC
CASRGRNNEQFF
>TRBJ1-3|15|TRBD1|-|TRBV5-5
TGTGCCAGCAGCCTCGGACAGGCGAGGGGAAACACCATATATTTT
CASSLGQARGNTIYF
>TRBJ2-1|14|TRBD2|-|TRBV7-9
TGTGCCAGCAGGCATCCGGGACTAGCCAATGAGCAGTTCTTC
CASRHPGLANEQFF
>TRBJ2-7|13|-|-|TRBV29-1
TGCAGCGTTACGGCAGGGTACTCCTACGAGCAGTACTTC
CSVTAGYSYEQYF
>TRBJ2-2|15|TRBD1|-|TRBV5-1
TGCGCCAGCAGCTCCGGACAGGGGGCCTCCGGGGAGCTGTTTTTT
CASSSGQGASGELFF
>TRBJ1-1|13|-|few|TRBV29-1
TGCAGCGTTGAAGCGCACCGGGACACTGAAGCTTTCTTT
CSVEAHRDTEAFF
>TRBJ1-2|15|TRBD1|-|TRBV2
TGTGCCAGCACCCCAACATGGACAGGGGGCTATGGCTACACCTTC
CASTPTWTGGYGYTF
>TRBJ2-7|12|-|once|TRBV28
TGTGCCAGCAGTCTAAGCTCCTACGAGCAGTACTTC
CASSLSSYEQYF
>TRBJ2-7|14|TRBD1|once|TRBV27
TGTGCCAGCAGTCGACAGGGGCACTACTACGAGCAGTACTTC
CASSRQGHYYEQYF
>TRBJ1-5|13|TRBD1|once|TRBV19
TGTGCCAGTGTCGACAGGGGTGGACAGCCCCAGCATTTT
CASVDRGGQPQHF
>TRBJ2-7|13|-|-|TRBV5-6
TGTGCCAGCAGCTTGGCTGCGACGGGAGAGCAGTACTTC
CASSLAATGEQYF
>TRBJ2-7|16|TRBD2|-|TRBV7-2
TGTGCCAGCACCCAAACCGCGACTAGCGGGGGCCTCGAGCAGTACTTC
CASTQTATSGGLEQYF
>TRBJ1-4|17|-|-|TRBV5-4
TGTGCCAGCAGCCTTGGCGCTGCTCGGGGCGGGAGTGAAAAACTGTTTTTT
CASSLGAARGGSEKLFF
>TRBJ1-1|15|-|-|TRBV5-5
TGTGCCAGCAGCCCGGGCCCCTCGCCGGGGTTCGAAGCTTTCTTT
CASSPGPSPGFEAFF
>TRBJ2-5|15|TRBD1|-|TRBV28
TGTGCCAGCAGTTTCGGGACAGGGGGCACAGAGACCCAGTACTTC
CASSFGTGGTETQYF
>TRBJ1-2|15|-|-|TRBV10-1
TGCGCCAGCCGGGGAGGGGGACCGCACTTCTATGGCTACACCTTC
CASRGGGPHFYGYTF
>TRBJ1-4|14|-|-|TRBV7-6
TGTGCCAGCAGCTCTCGCAGCGATGGGGAAAAACTGTTTTTT
CASSSRSDGEKLFF
>TRBJ2-5|14|-|few|TRBV19
TGTGCCAGTAGTATGGTTGGGGTAGGGGGGACCCAGTACTTC
CASSMVGVGGTQYF
>TRBJ1-4|14|TRBD1|-|TRBV10-2
TGCGCCAGCAGGATCGGACAGGGGGATAGGAAACTGTTTTTT
CASRIGQGDRKLFF
>TRBJ2-5|13|TRBD2|-|TRBV5-1
TGCGCCAGCAGCCCTGAGCGGGGAGAGACCCAGTACTTC
CASSPERGETQYF
>TRBJ2-2|15|-|-|TRBV5-1
TGCGCCAGCAGCTTGTTATCCGGGAACACCGGGGAGCTGTTTTTT
CASSLLSGNTGELFF
>TRBJ1-6|14|TRBD1|-|TRBV5-4
TGTGCCAGCAGCCCACGACAGGGTAATTCACCCCTCCACTTT
CASSPRQGNSPLHF
>TRBJ2-3|14|-|-|TRBV4-2
TGTGCCAGCAGCCCCGGGGTAAGCACAGATACGCAGTATTTT
CASSPGVSTDTQYF
>TRBJ1-1|15|-|-|TRBV6-1
TGTGCCAGCAGTGAAAATTTGCTAAGGGGCACTGAAGCTTTCTTT
CASSENLLRGTEAFF
>TRBJ1-2|15|-|-|TRBV6-1
TGTGCCAGCAGCCGTAACAGGGTCTTAAACTATGGCTACACCTTC
CASSRNRVLNYGYTF
>TRBJ2-1|16|-|-|TRBV13
TGTGCCAGCAGCTGGAGGACTAGCTCAGGGGGCAATGAGCAGTTCTTC
CASSWRTSSGGNEQFF
>TRBJ2-5|13|TRBD1|-|TRBV5-6
TGTGCCAGCAGCTTGGTCGGACAGGACACCCAGTACTTC
CASSLVGQDTQYF
>TRBJ1-2|15|-|once|TRBV28
TGTGCCAGCTTACCTCTTCCGGGACCGGAGGGTGGCTACACCTTC
CASLPLPGPEGGYTF
>TRBJ1-3|16|TRBD1|once|TRBV5-1
TGCGCCAGCAGCCCTAGACAGGGGCTGGGTGGAAACACCATATATTTT
CASSPRQGLGGNTIYF
>TRBJ1-2|14|TRBD1|-|TRBV2
TGTGCCAGCCGTCAGACAGGGACAAACTATGGCTACACCTTC
CASRQTGTNYGYTF
>TRBJ2-2|13|-|-|TRBV28
TGTGCCTACCAACGGCAGCGCTCCGGGGAGCTGTTTTTT
CAYQRQRSGELFF
>TRBJ1-4|14|-|-|TRBV2
TGTGCCAGCAGCCTGACCCCAGGGAATGAAAAACTGTTTTTT
CASSLTPGNEKLFF
>TRBJ1-6|16|-|-|TRBV16
TGTGCCAGCAGCCAAACGAATCAGGGGCTGGGATCACCCCTCCACTTT
CASSQTNQGLGSPLHF